The 23 T cell receptor beta chains below were found in one sample sequenced in a study of blood T cell repertoires in COVID-19. This table comes from immunoSEQ multiplex PCR, and its TCRdb copy is limited to in-frame clones, with some not included. The sample has tens of thousands of clones, 70% to 80% seen once. Source material: peripheral blood. Receptor source: a man between 70 and 80 years old with acute or convalescent COVID-19.

V is TRBV18 and J is TRBJ2-1; D gene ambiguous. CDR3 length equals 11 residues. Per the germline V gene, CDR1 is KGHSH and CDR2 is LQKENI. V was cut by 5 bases and J by 7 bases, with 6 bases left in between. CDR3 loop: CASSAGNEQFF. The CDR3 DNA is TGTGCCAGCTCAGCCGGGAATGAGCAGTTCTTC.

This clone has just one count. The DNA of the CDR3 is TGTGCCATCAAAGGGACAGCAACTAATGAAAAACTGTTTTTT. Its protein is CAIKGTATNEKLFF. This sequence joins TRBV10-3 and TRBJ1-4; 7 positions match TRBD1. From germline, CDR1 is ENHRY and CDR2 SYGVKD. The V segment lost 7 bases and the J segment 0 bases; nucleotides outside the gene matches: 2. CDR3 length: 14 amino acids.

V gene TRBV18 combines with J gene TRBJ1-5; 8 bases align to TRBD1. Germline-derived CDR1 and CDR2 are KGHSH and LQKENI. The V gene end was trimmed by 0 bases and the J gene end by 4 bases; junction bases not matched to a gene: 5. The CDR3 totals 16 residues. CDR3 residues: CASSPPGQGGNQPQHF. DNA for the CDR3: TGTGCCAGCTCACCACCAGGACAGGGAGGGAATCAGCCCCAGCATTTT.

This chain connects TRBV27 to TRBJ1-2; 12 nucleotides agree with TRBD1. Trimming took 10 bases from V and 8 from J; bases not matched to a gene: 20. The CDR3 contains 17 residues. Germline CDR1 reads MNHEY; CDR2 reads SMNVEV (reference sequence). The CDR3 loop reads CATAPPGTGGAFRGYTF. The CDR3 region has the DNA TGTGCCACCGCGCCCCCCGGGACAGGGGGCGCCTTCCGGGGCTACACCTTC.

V gene TRBV19 combines with J gene TRBJ2-1, with 8 bases matching TRBD2. The CDR3 is 16 amino acids. CDR1 is LNHDA and CDR2 is SQIVND in the germline V gene (reference sequence). The V segment lost 6 bases and the J segment 7 bases; nucleotides outside the gene matches: 14. This chain's CDR3 is CASSSWIAGGGNEQFF. In DNA form, the CDR3 reads TGTGCCAGTAGCTCCTGGATCGCGGGAGGAGGGAATGAGCAGTTCTTC.

This chain links TRBV5-5 with TRBJ2-7; the D gene is possibly TRBD1 (5 bases). There are 12 residues in the CDR3. V lost 4 bases, J lost 3 bases, and 8 bases lay in between. The germline gives CDR1 SGHKS, CDR2 YYEKEE (reference sequence). The CDR3 loop reads CASSRQYYEQYF. The CDR3 nucleotides read TGTGCCAGCAGCCGACAGTACTACGAGCAGTACTTC.

The V and J genes are TRBV28 and TRBJ1-5, with 12 positions matching TRBD1. The germline V gene encodes CDR1 MDHEN and CDR2 SYDVKM. V gave up 6 bases and J gave up 2 bases; unmatched junction bases: 11. The CDR3 spans 18 residues. The DNA for the CDR3 is TGTGCCAGCAGCCGGGGGACAGGGGGCGCGGGTGGCAATCAGCCCCAGCATTTT. The encoded protein is CASSRGTGGAGGNQPQHF.

V gene TRBV5-1 combines with J gene TRBJ1-1; tentatively, D is TRBD1 (5 bases). The CDR3 has 15 residues. Trimming took 3 bases from V and 1 from J, leaving 13 bases between them. Germline CDR1 and CDR2: SGHRS and YFSETQ. The CDR3 is CASSSGTPGNTEAFF. The CDR3 DNA sequence: TGCGCCAGCAGCTCCGGGACTCCGGGGAACACTGAAGCTTTCTTT.

This chain uses TRBV11-2 with TRBJ1-2; TRBD1 aligns across 8 bases. Trimming at V came to 8 bases and at J to 6 bases, leaving 5 bases not matched to a gene. From germline, CDR1 is SGHAT and CDR2 FQNNGV. This CDR3 has 12 residues. Here the CDR3 DNA reads TGTGCCAGCGGAGGACAGGGACATGGCTACACCTTC. This encodes CASGGQGHGYTF. Full variable domain (remainder filled in from reference TRBV11-2 and TRBJ1-2): EAGVAQSPRYKIIEKRQSVAFWCNPISGHATLYWYQQILGQGPKLLIQFQNNGVVDDSQLPKDRFSAERLKGVDSTLKIQPAKLEDSAVYLCASGGQGHGYTFGSGTRLTVV.

The CDR3 reads CASRPGGSFNNEQFF. CDR3 nucleotide sequence: TGTGCCAGCAGACCAGGGGGGTCTTTTAACAATGAGCAGTTCTTC. The chain carries TRBV6-6 and TRBJ2-1; tentatively, D is TRBD1 (7 bases). The germline V gene encodes CDR1 MNHNY and CDR2 SVGAGI (reference sequence). V lost 6 bases to trimming and J lost 5 bases, with 17 bases between them. This CDR3 region has 15 residues.

This rearrangement joins TRBV4-1 to TRBJ2-5; 9 bases agree with TRBD2. CDR3 length equals 16 residues. Germline CDR1 MGHRA, CDR2 YSYEKL. After removal of 0 bases from V and 5 bases from J, the junction contained 7 bases not matched to a gene. This CDR3 reads CASSQDEGAGGETQYF. As DNA, the CDR3 is TGCGCCAGCAGCCAAGATGAGGGGGCGGGAGGGGAGACCCAGTACTTC.

Concerning this clone itself: One end of the junction is discordant with germline, which a read error may explain. The rearrangement uses TRBV4-2 and TRBJ2-7; TRBD2 matches at 13 bases. There are 16 residues in the CDR3. Per germline, CDR1 LGHNA and CDR2 YNFKEQ. The CDR3 here is CASSRLAGGSSYKQYF. CDR3 nucleotides: TGTGCCAGCAGCCGACTAGCGGGAGGTAGCTCCTACAAGCAGTACTTC.

With respect to this clone: The identical CDR3 is also encoded by other nucleotide sequences in the sample. The chain combines TRBV28 with TRBJ1-5, with 8 nucleotides matching TRBD1. Germline assignment: CDR1 MDHEN and CDR2 SYDVKM. Trimming removed 2 bases from V and 1 base from J; junction bases left unmatched: 1. The CDR3 sequence is 15 residues long. The CDR3 spells CASSLGTGSNQPQHF. DNA for the CDR3: TGTGCCAGCAGTTTAGGGACAGGAAGCAATCAGCCCCAGCATTTT.

The chain is built from TRBV24-1 and TRBJ1-1; TRBD1 agrees at 9 bases. CDR1 and CDR2 (germline): KGHDR, SFDVKD. The CDR3 is 13 amino acids. Trimming at V came to 4 bases and at J to 5 bases, leaving 1 base not matched to a gene. The CDR3 sequence: CATSEGQGTEAFF. The DNA of the CDR3 is TGTGCCACCAGTGAAGGACAGGGGACTGAAGCTTTCTTT.

This chain uses TRBV7-6 with TRBJ2-1, with 12 nucleotides matching TRBD1. Germline assignment: CDR1 SGHVS and CDR2 FNYEAQ. The CDR3 is 17 residues long. V dropped 0 bases and J dropped 5; count of bases not matched to a gene: 5. The CDR3 reads CASSLALGQGANNEQFF. The DNA of the CDR3 is TGTGCCAGCAGCTTAGCGTTGGGACAGGGGGCAAACAATGAGCAGTTCTTC.

The gene calls are TRBV3-1 (or the pseudogene TRBV3-2) and TRBJ2-3; D is unresolved. The germline V and J ends were trimmed by 6 bases and 5 bases, with 18 bases remaining between them. Germline V lookup: CDR1 LGHDT, CDR2 YNNKEL (reference sequence). This CDR3 has 15 amino acids. The CDR3 here is CASRLDHLGLDTQYF. The CDR3 DNA reads TGTGCCAGCAGATTAGACCACCTCGGGTTAGATACGCAGTATTTT.

V and J are TRBV15 and TRBJ2-7, with D possibly being TRBD2 (7 bases). Germline CDR1 is LNHNV and CDR2 is YYDKDF (reference sequence). The CDR3 contains 19 residues. V dropped 5 bases and J dropped 1 base, with 27 bases sitting between them. This chain's CDR3 is CATSPRGGARNPVSYEQYF. The CDR3 nucleotides are TGTGCCACCAGCCCTCGTGGGGGGGCTAGGAACCCGGTATCCTACGAGCAGTACTTC. The full variable domain, rest sourced from reference TRBV15 and TRBJ2-7, is DAMVIQNPRYQVTQFGKPVTLSCSQTLNHNVMYWYQQKSSQAPKLLFHYYDKDFNNEADTPDNFQSRRPNTSFCFLDIRSPGLGDTAMYLCATSPRGGARNPVSYEQYFGPGTRLTVT.

The table lists this clone with a few counts. The V call is TRBV18, the J call TRBJ2-2, with D maybe TRBD2 (5 bases). CDR1 is KGHSH and CDR2 is LQKENI in the germline V gene. The ends were cut back, 1 base at V and 6 bases at J, with 12 bases in the middle. The CDR3 has 15 residues. CDR3 sequence reads: CASSPRPGMAGELFF. In DNA, the CDR3 is TGTGCCAGCTCACCACGTCCGGGGATGGCCGGGGAGCTGTTTTTT.

This clone has a handful of counts. The rearrangement uses TRBV7-8 and TRBJ2-2; 10 positions match TRBD1. Germline trimming cut 5 bases from V and 4 bases from J; bases unmatched to any gene: 4. Germline lookup yields CDR1 SGHVS and CDR2 FQNEAQ. This CDR3 comprises 15 residues. As DNA, the CDR3 is TGTGCCAGCAGCAGAAGGACAGGGGGCACCGGGGAGCTGTTTTTT. Translating it yields CASSRRTGGTGELFF.

This clone was picked up a small number of times. V is TRBV5-6 and J is TRBJ1-1; tentatively, D is TRBD1 (5 bases). Germline V CDR1 and CDR2: SGHDT, YYEEEE. V was clipped by 1 base and J by 1 base, with 5 bases between them. The CDR3 totals 13 residues. The CDR3 DNA follows: TGTGCCAGCAGCTTGAGGGGGAACACTGAAGCTTTCTTT. The encoded protein is CASSLRGNTEAFF.

This chain uses TRBV19 with TRBJ2-7; the match to TRBD1 covers 7 bases. Per germline, CDR1 LNHDA and CDR2 SQIVND (reference sequence). Unmatched junction bases numbered 6, after V lost 5 bases and J lost 2 bases. The CDR3 is made up of 14 amino acids. CDR3 nucleotides: TGTGCCAGTAGTCTTCAACAGGGGCCCTACGAGCAGTACTTC. This gives the protein CASSLQQGPYEQYF.

The chain has TRBV4-3 and TRBJ1-1; no clear D. Per the germline V gene, CDR1 is LGHNA and CDR2 is YSLEER. The length of the CDR3 is 15 residues. V lost 0 bases, J lost 1 base, and 9 bases lay in between. CDR3 region: CASSQEPQSNTEAFF. DNA of the CDR3: TGCGCCAGCAGCCAAGAGCCTCAGTCGAACACTGAAGCTTTCTTT.

The chain has TRBV6-5 and TRBJ2-7, with D possibly TRBD2 on 6 matching bases. This CDR3 is built from 15 residues. CDR1 is MNHEY, CDR2 SVGAGI, per germline. Trimming removed 6 bases from V and 3 bases from J, with 18 bases in between. CDR3 DNA sequence: TGTGCCAGCAGCGATCCGGGTCGGGGAGGCTACGAGCAGTACTTC. Residues: CASSDPGRGGYEQYF.